This T cell receptor (beta chain) was recorded in a study of blood T cell repertoires in COVID-19. Overall study context: T cells, B-cell-depleted T cells, or PBMCs supplied cDNA or gDNA.

Authors' data handling: It was from reference gene primer amplification that nucleated cell counts were estimated. Some clones are missing from TCRdb's copy, which holds only in-frame ones; the method was immunoSEQ multiplex PCR. That table gives V, J and clone size, and the DNA gave D and trimming. The sample shows roughly 90,000 clones, 75% to 90% of them seen only once. The sequencing sample was made of peripheral blood. This TCR was sampled from a woman of 80 years or more with active COVID-19.

The CDR3: CASTPLCTGELFF. The CDR3 nucleotides read TGTGCCAGCACCCCTCTTTGCACCGGGGAGCTGTTTTTT. The J gene is TRBJ2-2, the V gene TRBV21-1; whether TRBD2, the table's D call, matches the DNA was not checked. TRBV21-1 is a listed pseudogene. The CDR3 is 13 amino acids.